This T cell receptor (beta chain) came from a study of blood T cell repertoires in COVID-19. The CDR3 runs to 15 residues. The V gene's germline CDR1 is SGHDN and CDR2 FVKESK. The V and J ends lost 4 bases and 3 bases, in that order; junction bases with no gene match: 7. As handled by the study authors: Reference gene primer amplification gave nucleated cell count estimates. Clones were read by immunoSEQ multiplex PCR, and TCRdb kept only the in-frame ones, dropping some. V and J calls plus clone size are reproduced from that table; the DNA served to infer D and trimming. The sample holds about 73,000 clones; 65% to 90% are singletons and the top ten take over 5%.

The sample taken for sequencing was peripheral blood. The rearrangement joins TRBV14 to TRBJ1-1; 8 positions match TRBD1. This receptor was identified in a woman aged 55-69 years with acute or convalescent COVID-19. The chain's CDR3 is CASSPRTGSHTEAFF. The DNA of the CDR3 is TGTGCCAGCAGCCCCCGGACAGGGAGCCACACTGAAGCTTTCTTT.